These 14 T cell receptor beta chains were all obtained from the same sample, sequenced in a study of T cells after yellow fever vaccination. In TCRdb, the 5' RACE reads were re-called with MiXCR into one record per CDR3 protein. This sample carries approximately 300,000 distinct CDR3 sequences, approximately 12% of them seen once, and the ten largest clones take roughly 3%. Sample: CD4+ T cells sorted from PBMCs, taken 45 days after the yellow fever booster vaccination. The receptor set was obtained from a man between 18 and 35 years old who received the YFV17D yellow fever vaccine.

The genes are TRBV4-3 and TRBJ2-6; weak D call: TRBD2 (6 bases). V lost 1 base, J lost 2 bases, and 6 bases lay in between. Germline CDR1 reads LGHNA; CDR2 reads YSLEER. CDR3 length: 15 amino acids. The CDR3 DNA sequence: TGCGCCAGCAGCCAAGGGAGGGCTGGGGCCAACGTCCTGACTTTC. It codes for CASSQGRAGANVLTF.

The chain carries TRBV5-5 and TRBJ2-5; 10 bases match TRBD1. CDR1 SGHKS and CDR2 YYEKEE come from the germline V gene (reference sequence). The CDR3 extends over 16 amino acids. Losses at the gene ends were 3 bases for V and 5 bases for J; bases not matched to a gene: 10. The CDR3 sequence: CASSSGTGALVETQYF. CDR3 DNA sequence: TGTGCCAGCAGCTCCGGGACAGGGGCGCTCGTGGAGACCCAGTACTTC.

This clonotype was detected ten times or more. This rearrangement joins TRBV29-1 to TRBJ2-3; 12 nucleotides line up with TRBD2. The CDR3 loop spans 13 amino acids. The germline CDR1 and CDR2 sequences are SQVTM and ANQGSEA. CDR3 coding DNA: TGCACCACCGGGACTAGCGGGTCTAATACGCAGTATTTT. Amino acid sequence: CTTGTSGSNTQYF.

V and J are TRBV18 and TRBJ1-4; D remains ambiguous. The CDR3 spans 13 residues. V dropped 0 bases and J dropped 8 bases, with 7 bases sitting between them. Germline assignment: CDR1 KGHSH and CDR2 LQKENI. DNA for the CDR3: TGTGCCAGCTCACCACCAGGAGGGGAAAAACTGTTTTTT. Protein: CASSPPGGEKLFF.

Ten or more counts support this clonotype. This chain joins TRBV4-2 and TRBJ2-5, with 9 bases fitting TRBD2. This CDR3 region has 14 residues. The V segment lost 3 bases and the J segment 3 bases; nucleotides outside the gene matches: 2. The V gene's germline CDR1 is LGHNA and CDR2 YNFKEQ. In DNA, the CDR3 is TGTGCCAGCAGCCAGAGGACTAGCGAAGAGACCCAGTACTTC. Its protein product is CASSQRTSEETQYF.

Here the CDR3 DNA reads TGTGCCAGCAGCTTATTGCGGACAGGGACCTCTGAGCAGTTCTTC. Its protein is CASSLLRTGTSEQFF. V gene TRBV7-3 combines with J gene TRBJ2-1, with 8 nucleotides matching TRBD1. With V trimmed by 2 bases and J by 9 bases, 9 bases remained unmatched. CDR1 SGHTA and CDR2 FQGTGA come from the germline V gene. This CDR3 contains 15 residues.

This clonotype has more than one count but fewer than ten. The J gene is TRBJ1-2, the V gene TRBV12-3 or TRBV12-4; D gene uncertain. There are 11 residues in the CDR3. Between the trimmed V and J ends, which lost 6 bases and 8 bases, there was a span of 10 bases. CDR3 region: CASRTRRGYTF. The CDR3 region has the DNA TGTGCCAGCAGGACAAGGAGGGGCTACACCTTC.

J is TRBJ1-2 and V is TRBV7-2; 9 nucleotides align to TRBD1. There are 16 residues in the CDR3. J lost 5 bases, V lost 2 bases, and 9 bases had no gene match. From germline, CDR1 is SGHTA and CDR2 FQGNSA. CDR3 bases: TGTGCCAGCAGCTTACGGGACAGGGCGTTCACTTATGGCTACACCTTC. It yields the protein CASSLRDRAFTYGYTF.

This clonotype was seen a handful of times. CDR3 amino acids: CASSSRQPTYEQYV. In DNA form, the CDR3 reads TGTGCCAGCAGCTCCCGACAGCCTACCTACGAGCAGTACGTC. V is TRBV21-1 and J is TRBJ2-7; TRBD1 was called by the table and not checked on the DNA. TRBV21-1 is an annotated pseudogene. The CDR3 extends over 14 amino acids.

The table lists this clonotype with a few counts. This chain uses TRBV7-3 with TRBJ2-2, with 7 bases identical to TRBD1. CDR3 size: 17 residues. Germline CDR1 reads SGHTA; CDR2 reads FQGTGA. The J segment lost 4 bases and the V segment lost 5 bases, leaving 13 bases of the junction unmatched. The CDR3 nucleotides are TGTGCCAGCAGCCTCCATACAGGGGACGGCCCCACCGGGGAGCTGTTTTTT. It specifies CASSLHTGDGPTGELFF.

The chain uses TRBV4-2 and TRBJ2-7, with TRBD2 identical over 8 bases. In germline, CDR1 is LGHNA, CDR2 YNFKEQ. J was trimmed by 3 bases and V by 1 base; bases with no gene match: 5. The CDR3 has 15 amino acids. CDR3 coding DNA: TGTGCCAGCAGCCAAGTACTAGCGGATAACTACGAGCAGTACTTC. Residues: CASSQVLADNYEQYF.

V usage is TRBV27 and J usage is TRBJ1-2; 9 bases are a match to TRBD1. Germline-derived CDR1 and CDR2 are MNHEY and SMNVEV (reference sequence). Trimming took 6 bases from V and 7 from J; bases not matched to a gene: 9. The CDR3 length is 14 residues. The CDR3 region is CASRPGTGFGGYTF. The CDR3 DNA follows: TGTGCCAGCAGGCCCGGGACAGGGTTCGGTGGCTACACCTTC.

The V call is TRBV7-9, the J call TRBJ2-2, with 8 bases identical to TRBD1. This CDR3 contains 16 residues. Losses at the gene ends were 5 bases for V and 6 bases for J; bases not matched to a gene: 11. The germline CDR1 and CDR2 sequences are SEHNR and FQNEAQ (reference sequence). The CDR3 region is CASSGRTGKVAGELFF. The CDR3 DNA follows: TGTGCCAGCAGCGGTCGGACAGGGAAGGTCGCCGGGGAGCTGTTTTTT.

This chain uses TRBV10-3 with TRBJ2-3; D may be TRBD1 (5 bases). Trimming left V 3 bases short and J 2 bases short, with 15 bases between. Looked up from germline, CDR1 is ENHRY and CDR2 is SYGVKD. The CDR3 is 16 amino acids. The CDR3: CAISDHTGTTTDTQYF. CDR3 nucleotide sequence: TGTGCCATCAGTGACCATACAGGAACGACCACAGATACGCAGTATTTT.